The 18 T cell receptor beta chains listed next were all sequenced from one sample in a study of shared clonotypes between healthy human individuals. Repertoires were generated with immunoSEQ multiplex PCR, while TCRdb's copy carries only in-frame clones and drops some. The data hold about 960,000 clones, with 76% observed a single time. Sequenced sample: memory CD4+ T cells sorted from blood. Subset noted: CD45RA-negative fraction. Receptors were obtained from a man aged 18-30 years in good health.

The gene calls are TRBV5-1 and TRBJ1-1, with TRBD1 as a possible D gene (6 bases). This CDR3 is 14 amino acids long. Germline V CDR1 and CDR2: SGHRS, YFSETQ. Trimming stripped 1 base from V and 7 bases from J, with 14 bases between. CDR3 in amino acids: CASSLTGRGNEAFF. For the CDR3, the DNA is TGCGCCAGCAGCTTGACAGGGCGGGGAAATGAAGCTTTCTTT.

The chain recombines TRBV19 with TRBJ1-4; D is ambiguous. The CDR3 runs to 14 residues. V was shortened by 6 bases and J by 8 bases, with 16 bases between the two germline ends. Germline V gene lookup returns CDR1 LNHDA and CDR2 SQIVND (reference sequence). CDR3 coding DNA: TGTGCCAGTAGGAAGGGAGTTCAAGGAGAAAAACTGTTTTTT. Translated: CASRKGVQGEKLFF.

The J gene is TRBJ2-3, the V gene TRBV5-1; 8 bases line up with TRBD2. This CDR3 is 17 amino acids long. The V segment lost 4 bases and the J segment 0 bases; nucleotides outside the gene matches: 10. In germline, CDR1 is SGHRS, CDR2 YFSETQ. Here the CDR3 reads CASSTLTSGSSTDTQYF. CDR3 bases: TGCGCCAGCAGCACCCTCACTAGCGGATCTAGCACAGATACGCAGTATTTT.

The chain is built from TRBV12-5 and TRBJ1-2; D unresolved. Germline CDR1 LGHNT, CDR2 FRNRAP. The CDR3 has 15 amino acids. V gave up 5 bases and J gave up 5 bases, with 18 bases separating them. CDR3 bases: TGTGCTAGTGGTAACGACGGTAAAGAACTATATGGCTACACCTTC. Translated: CASGNDGKELYGYTF.

Note on this clone: The sample contains more than one DNA sequence encoding this CDR3. The chain employs TRBV30 and TRBJ1-2; possibly TRBD1 for D (6 bases). Between the trimmed V and J ends, which lost 2 bases and 0 bases, there was a span of 10 bases. This CDR3 region has 14 residues. The germline CDR1 and CDR2 sequences are GTSNPN and SVGIG (reference sequence). Here the CDR3 DNA reads TGTGCCTGGAGTCAGCAGGGGCCTAACTATGGCTACACCTTC. Protein sequence: CAWSQQGPNYGYTF. Drawing the rest from reference TRBV30 and TRBJ1-2, the complete variable domain is SQTIHQWPATLVQPVGSPLSLECTVEGTSNPNLYWYRQAAGRGLQLLFYSVGIGQISSEVPQNLSASRPQDRQFILSSKKLLLSDSGFYLCAWSQQGPNYGYTFGSGTRLTVV.

The count of this clone is one. The V and J genes are TRBV7-9 and TRBJ2-7; 8 bases agree with TRBD2. The V gene's germline CDR1 is SEHNR and CDR2 FQNEAQ (reference sequence). The CDR3 totals 15 residues. V lost 1 base and J lost 5; bases outside the gene matches: 7. CDR3 sequence: CASSLGSTGGHEQYF. The CDR3, as DNA: TGTGCCAGCAGCTTAGGGTCCACGGGGGGGCACGAGCAGTACTTC.

This clone was seen just once. This chain uses TRBV19 with TRBJ2-7, with 7 bases aligning to TRBD2. The V gene end was trimmed by 7 bases and the J gene end by 5 bases; junction bases not matched to a gene: 8. The CDR3 covers 13 residues. Germline CDR1 reads LNHDA; CDR2 reads SQIVND (reference sequence). The CDR3 DNA reads TGTGCCAGTAAAGAAGCGGGGTTCAACGAGCAGTACTTC. Amino acids: CASKEAGFNEQYF.

This clone has more than one count but fewer than ten. This chain connects TRBV23-1 to TRBJ2-7; D unclear. Being an ORF, TRBV23-1 has a function that is uncertain. The CDR3 is made up of 12 amino acids. Trimming left V 4 bases short and J 6 bases short, with 10 bases between. CDR3 coding DNA: TGCGCCAGCAGTCTTTTGTTGACCGAGCAGTACTTC. It yields the protein CASSLLLTEQYF.

The rearrangement links TRBV5-1 to TRBJ2-7, with D possibly matching TRBD1 (5 bases). V gave up 0 bases and J gave up 2 bases, with 9 bases separating them. CDR3 size: 14 residues. CDR1 and CDR2 from the germline V gene are SGHRS and YFSETQ. As DNA, the CDR3 is TGCGCCAGCAGCTTGGAGGGGTCGGCCTACGAGCAGTACTTC. Protein sequence: CASSLEGSAYEQYF.

The J gene is TRBJ1-2, the V gene TRBV5-1; D gene ambiguous. In germline, CDR1 is SGHRS, CDR2 YFSETQ. The CDR3 totals 15 residues. V dropped 0 bases and J dropped 1 base, with 10 bases sitting between them. The CDR3 bases are TGCGCCAGCAGCTTGGCCCTTACAATTAACTATGGCTACACCTTC. It is translated as CASSLALTINYGYTF.

This clone has just a few counts. The chain uses TRBV5-1 and TRBJ2-2, with D possibly being TRBD1 (6 bases). The CDR3 has 13 residues. V lost 9 bases, J lost 6 bases, and 15 bases lay in between. Germline loops: CDR1 SGHRS, CDR2 YFSETQ. DNA for the CDR3: TGCGCCACCACAGGGTCAGCCGCCGGGGAGCTGTTTTTT. It translates to CATTGSAAGELFF.

This chain uses TRBV7-2 with TRBJ1-2; weak D call: TRBD1 (5 bases). The CDR3 has 14 residues. V was cut by 2 bases and J by 3 bases, with 10 bases left in between. The germline V gene has CDR1 SGHTA and CDR2 FQGNSA. The CDR3 DNA sequence: TGTGCCAGCAGCTTACCAGGGTGGGACTATGGCTACACCTTC. This translates into CASSLPGWDYGYTF.

This clone appeared many times. The genes are TRBV10-3 and TRBJ2-7, with D tentatively TRBD1 or TRBD2 (5 bases each). V gave up 8 bases and J gave up 5 bases, with 13 bases separating them. Germline V CDR1 and CDR2: ENHRY, SYGVKD. CDR3 length equals 12 residues. In DNA, the CDR3 is TGTGCCATCCGTTCGTTGGGGGACGAGCAGTACTTC. Translated, it gives CAIRSLGDEQYF.

The chain is built from TRBV7-2 and TRBJ2-7, with 10 bases aligning to TRBD1. This CDR3 is 15 amino acids long. Losses at the gene ends were 5 bases for V and 2 bases for J; bases not matched to a gene: 6. Per germline, CDR1 SGHTA and CDR2 FQGNSA. The CDR3 reads CASSVTGGSAYEQYF. CDR3 nucleotides: TGTGCCAGCAGCGTGACAGGGGGCAGCGCCTACGAGCAGTACTTC.

This clone was counted at least ten times. This CDR3 reads CASRSGSGGQSYNEQFF. CDR3 DNA sequence: TGCGCCAGCAGGAGCGGTAGCGGGGGCCAATCCTACAATGAGCAGTTCTTC. This chain links TRBV10-2 with TRBJ2-1; TRBD2 matches 9 bases. Germline trimming cut 6 bases from V and 1 base from J; bases unmatched to any gene: 10. Germline CDR1 WSHSY, CDR2 SAAADI. The CDR3 is made up of 17 amino acids.

About this clone itself: Other DNA variants within this sample encode the same CDR3. The rearrangement joins TRBV5-1 to TRBJ2-7, with a weak D call TRBD1 (5 bases). The V gene lost 4 bases and the J gene lost 3 bases, with 8 bases spanning the gap. Germline assignment: CDR1 SGHRS and CDR2 YFSETQ. CDR3 length equals 12 residues. In nucleotides, the CDR3 is TGCGCCAGCAGCCGTGACAGCTACGAGCAGTACTTC. The encoded protein is CASSRDSYEQYF.

This clone was recorded only once. This chain connects TRBV10-3 to TRBJ2-7; possibly TRBD1 for D (6 bases). This CDR3 spans 17 amino acids. Germline V gene data show CDR1 as ENHRY and CDR2 as SYGVKD. V dropped 6 bases and J dropped 1 base, with 22 bases sitting between them. The CDR3 loop is CAIRDRGSGGQSYEQYF. The CDR3 DNA reads as TGTGCCATCAGGGACAGAGGGAGCGGCGGCCAATCCTACGAGCAGTACTTC.

The rearrangement joins TRBV9 to TRBJ2-3; 11 bases fit TRBD2. V lost 3 bases to trimming and J lost 3 bases; unmatched junction nucleotides: 3. Germline V gene sequence: CDR1 SGDLS, CDR2 YYNGEE. The CDR3 loop spans 15 amino acids. The CDR3 DNA reads as TGTGCCAGCAGCGCGACTAGCGGGGTGACAGATACGCAGTATTTT. Translated, it gives CASSATSGVTDTQYF.